Below are 13 T cell receptor beta chains sequenced from a single sample in a study of T cell changes during pregnancy in multiple sclerosis. Data came from immunoSEQ multiplex PCR; TCRdb stores just in-frame clones and leaves some out. Seen here are under 45,000 clones, almost 95% observed once, and the top ten hold about 0.45%. The sample consisted of CD4+ T cells from peripheral blood mononuclear cells, taken in the third trimester of pregnancy. These TCRs come from a female donor in good health, enrolled as a control in a pregnancy study.

The chain employs TRBV6-5 and TRBJ1-4; 9 bases align to TRBD1. From germline, CDR1 is MNHEY and CDR2 SVGAGI. The CDR3 contains 15 residues. V trimming: 6 bases; J trimming: 7 bases; junction bases outside the gene matches: 9. DNA for the CDR3: TGTGCCAGCAGGCCCGCCGGGACAGGGATTGAAAAACTGTTTTTT. Its translation: CASRPAGTGIEKLFF.

The chain uses TRBV2 and TRBJ2-5; a possible D gene is TRBD1 (5 bases). The CDR3 is 13 residues long. Germline V gene sequence: CDR1 SNHLY, CDR2 FYNNEI. Trimming removed 4 bases from V and 6 bases from J, with 12 bases in between. CDR3: CASSAGLTKTQYF. The CDR3 DNA sequence: TGTGCCAGCAGTGCAGGGTTAACTAAGACCCAGTACTTC. The full variable domain, rest sourced from reference TRBV2 and TRBJ2-5, is EPEVTQTPSHQVTQMGQEVILRCVPISNHLYFYWYRQILGQKVEFLVSFYNNEISEKSEIFDDQFSVERPDGSNFTLKIRSTKLEDSAMYFCASSAGLTKTQYFGPGTRLLVL.

The rearrangement uses TRBV28 and TRBJ1-1, with 7 nucleotides matching TRBD1. The CDR3 covers 14 residues. Germline V CDR1 and CDR2: MDHEN, SYDVKM. Trimming cost V 5 bases and J 0 bases; bases outside gene matches: 3. In nucleotides, the CDR3 is TGTGCCAGCAGTCTGGGACAGCTGAACACTGAAGCTTTCTTT. The encoded protein is CASSLGQLNTEAFF.

This clone was seen just once. The chain links TRBV4-1 to TRBJ1-2; D unresolved. V gave up 0 bases and J gave up 5 bases, with 22 bases separating them. The germline CDR1 and CDR2 sequences are MGHRA and YSYEKL. CDR3 length: 18 residues. The CDR3 coding sequence is TGCGCCAGCAGCCAAGAACGGCAGGAACTCGATTTACCGTATGGCTACACCTTC. It translates to CASSQERQELDLPYGYTF.

V gene TRBV4-1 combines with J gene TRBJ1-2; D is uncertain. The CDR3 runs 12 residues. Germline lookup yields CDR1 MGHRA and CDR2 YSYEKL. V was pared by 5 bases and J by 5 bases, with 9 bases between. The CDR3: CASSDGVYGYTF. In DNA, the CDR3 is TGCGCCAGCAGCGACGGGGTTTATGGCTACACCTTC.

The chain uses TRBV5-5 and TRBJ1-1, with a weak D call TRBD1 (5 bases). The CDR3 has 16 residues. Per the germline V gene, CDR1 is SGHKS and CDR2 is YYEKEE (reference sequence). Trimming removed 4 bases from V and 5 bases from J, with 21 bases in between. The CDR3 region has the DNA TGTGCCAGCAGCCCGCGGGGTCTTGGGGGAAGGACTGAAGCTTTCTTT. It specifies CASSPRGLGGRTEAFF.

This clone appeared once. The genes are TRBV20-1 and TRBJ2-7; possibly TRBD2 for D (5 bases). Per the germline V gene, CDR1 is DFQATT and CDR2 is SNEGSKA (reference sequence). The CDR3 loop spans 9 amino acids. The V gene lost 3 bases and the J gene lost 9 bases, with 6 bases spanning the gap. The CDR3 protein is CSARSGQYF. In DNA form, the CDR3 reads TGCAGTGCTAGGAGCGGGCAGTACTTC.

This sequence joins TRBV28 and TRBJ1-2, with 8 bases lining up with TRBD1. Germline trimming cut 6 bases from V and 4 bases from J; bases unmatched to any gene: 7. CDR1 is MDHEN and CDR2 is SYDVKM in the germline V gene. The CDR3 spans 14 residues. CDR3 amino acids: CASRKTGVGYGYTF. The CDR3 DNA is TGTGCCAGCAGAAAGACAGGGGTGGGCTATGGCTACACCTTC.

The rearrangement joins TRBV19 to TRBJ1-4; TRBD1 might be the D (6 bases). Germline assignment: CDR1 LNHDA and CDR2 SQIVND (reference sequence). V lost 4 bases to trimming and J lost 7 bases, with 19 bases between them. The CDR3 consists of 16 residues. The CDR3 protein is CASSTGVRNRGEKLFF. Here the CDR3 DNA reads TGTGCCAGTAGTACAGGGGTTCGAAATCGCGGTGAAAAACTGTTTTTT.

This rearrangement joins TRBV28 to TRBJ2-3; D gene unclear. The CDR3 spans 15 residues. Germline-derived CDR1 and CDR2 are MDHEN and SYDVKM. Between the trimmed V and J ends, which lost 2 bases and 1 base, there was a span of 10 bases. This chain's CDR3 is CASSLPSRGTDTQYF. In DNA form, the CDR3 reads TGTGCCAGCAGTTTACCTAGTAGAGGCACAGATACGCAGTATTTT.

V is TRBV30 and J is TRBJ1-1; D is unclear. The CDR3 loop spans 13 amino acids. Trimming shortened V by 3 bases and J by 1 base, and 9 bases separated the two germline ends. Germline V CDR1 and CDR2: GTSNPN, SVGIG (reference sequence). In DNA form, the CDR3 reads TGTGCCTGGAGCCGGGAGGCGAACACTGAAGCTTTCTTT. Translated: CAWSREANTEAFF.

The J gene is TRBJ1-3, the V gene TRBV2, with D perhaps TRBD1 (6 bases). Germline V gene data show CDR1 as SNHLY and CDR2 as FYNNEI. This CDR3 is built from 14 residues. Trimming took 8 bases from V and 0 from J, leaving 11 bases between them. The CDR3 reads CASAGTNSGNTIYF. CDR3 nucleotide sequence: TGTGCCAGCGCCGGGACAAACTCTGGAAACACCATATATTTT.

The genes are TRBV7-9 and TRBJ1-2; 7 positions agree with TRBD1. CDR1 SEHNR and CDR2 FQNEAQ come from the germline V gene (reference sequence). The CDR3 is 13 amino acids. Unmatched junction bases numbered 4, after V lost 5 bases and J lost 4 bases. The CDR3 nucleotides are TGTGCCAGCAGCCGACAGGGCGCCTATGGCTACACCTTC. It specifies CASSRQGAYGYTF.